This section outlines one T cell receptor (beta chain) sequence together with its context. These data belong to a study of blood T cell repertoires in COVID-19. Germline V gives CDR1 SGDLS, CDR2 YYNGEE. V was cut by 4 bases and J by 9 bases, with 10 bases left in between. The CDR3 extends over 11 amino acids. Libraries were prepared by immunoSEQ multiplex PCR; TCRdb keeps only in-frame clonotypes and omits some of them. The sample comprises roughly 80,000 clones, more than 85% of which are singletons, and 1.5% to 2% rests with the top ten. The receptor comes from a man aged 55-75 years with acute or convalescent COVID-19. The rearrangement uses TRBV9 and TRBJ2-5, with a weak D call TRBD2 (7 bases). The source material was peripheral blood. The CDR3 loop reads CASSKGGAQYF. The CDR3, as DNA: TGTGCCAGCAGCAAGGGGGGGGCCCAGTACTTC.